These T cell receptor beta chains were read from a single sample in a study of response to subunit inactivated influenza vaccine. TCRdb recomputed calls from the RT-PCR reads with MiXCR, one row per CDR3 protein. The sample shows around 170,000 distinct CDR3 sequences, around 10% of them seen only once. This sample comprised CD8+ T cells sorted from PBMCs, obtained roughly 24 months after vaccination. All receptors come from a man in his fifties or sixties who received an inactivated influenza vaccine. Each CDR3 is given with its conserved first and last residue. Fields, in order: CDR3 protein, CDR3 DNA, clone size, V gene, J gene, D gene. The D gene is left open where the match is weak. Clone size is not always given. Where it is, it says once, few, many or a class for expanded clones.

CASSQELRGTSNEQFF	TGTGCCAGCAGCCAAGAACTGCGGGGGACGTCCAATGAGCAGTTCTTC	-	TRBV14	TRBJ2-1	TRBD2
CASSVWDRGLDIQYF	TGTGCCAGCAGTGTCTGGGACAGGGGTTTGGACATTCAGTACTTC	medium-sized	TRBV6-2/TRBV6-3	TRBJ2-4	TRBD1
CASSYFSGNTGELFF	TGTGCCAGCAGTTACTTTAGCGGTAACACCGGGGAGCTGTTTTTT	many	TRBV6-5	TRBJ2-2	-
CASSRLIYEQYF	TGTGCCAGCAGTCGTCTCATCTACGAGCAGTACTTC	-	TRBV12-3/TRBV12-4	TRBJ2-7	-
CASSHYPPGETQYF	TGTGCCAGCAGCCATTATCCCCCGGGGGAGACCCAGTACTTC	large	TRBV7-8	TRBJ2-5	-
CASSLFPSRDGTDTQYF	TGTGCCAGCAGCTTATTTCCGTCGCGGGATGGCACAGATACGCAGTATTTT	-	TRBV7-3	TRBJ2-3	-
CASSQFLAGVTGELFF	TGTGCCAGCAGCCAGTTTCTAGCGGGAGTCACCGGGGAGCTGTTTTTT	-	TRBV14	TRBJ2-2	TRBD2
CASSLPGQSNYGYTF	TGTGCCAGCAGCCTCCCGGGACAGAGTAACTATGGCTACACCTTC	few	TRBV25-1	TRBJ1-2	TRBD1
CASSLVTGFSYEQYF	TGCGCCAGCAGCTTGGTGACAGGTTTCTCCTACGAGCAGTACTTC	-	TRBV5-1	TRBJ2-7	-
CASSSLDSTLGNEQFF	TGTGCCAGCAGCTCCCTCGACAGCACCCTTGGGAATGAGCAGTTCTTC	many	TRBV7-9	TRBJ2-1	-
CASSFVRGNEQFF	TGTGCCAGCAGTTTTGTTAGAGGCAATGAGCAGTTCTTC	many	TRBV27	TRBJ2-1	-
CATSRSGTSSHEQYF	TGTGCCACCAGCAGATCCGGGACTAGCTCCCACGAGCAGTACTTC	many	TRBV15	TRBJ2-7	TRBD2
CASSFLGYEQYF	TGTGCCAGCAGCTTTTTGGGATACGAGCAGTACTTC	-	TRBV11-2	TRBJ2-7	-
CASSFGLAGGEQFF	TGTGCCAGCAGTTTCGGACTAGCCGGGGGTGAGCAGTTCTTC	many	TRBV12-3/TRBV12-4	TRBJ2-1	TRBD2
CASSFSEQFF	TGTGCCAGCAGCTTTTCTGAGCAGTTCTTC	few	TRBV7-9	TRBJ2-1	-
CASSLEDREWADTQYF	TGTGCCAGCAGCTTAGAGGACAGAGAATGGGCAGATACGCAGTATTTT	-	TRBV7-9	TRBJ2-3	-
CASSLSPDRVGTQYF	TGTGCCAGCAGCCTAAGCCCGGACAGGGTGGGGACCCAGTACTTC	-	TRBV6-2/TRBV6-3	TRBJ2-5	TRBD1
CATSSGGTEAFF	TGTGCCACCAGCAGCGGCGGAACTGAAGCTTTCTTT	-	TRBV15	TRBJ1-1	-
CASSVGFLAGGQETQYF	TGTGCCAGCAGCGTAGGTTTCCTAGCGGGGGGTCAAGAGACCCAGTACTTC	-	TRBV9	TRBJ2-5	TRBD2
CASSYSGQNQNTGELFF	TGTGCCAGCAGTTACTCGGGACAAAACCAGAACACCGGGGAGCTGTTTTTT	few	TRBV6-2/TRBV6-3	TRBJ2-2	-
CASSASTGSYNEQFF	TGTGCCAGCAGCGCCTCTACGGGGAGTTACAATGAGCAGTTCTTC	-	TRBV27	TRBJ2-1	-
CASSLTGYPFKLSGELFF	TGTGCCAGCAGTTTAACGGGGTACCCATTTAAATTGTCCGGGGAGCTGTTTTTT	few	TRBV27	TRBJ2-2	-
CASSLVGGAGRETQYF	TGTGCCAGCAGCTTAGTTGGGGGCGCAGGTCGGGAGACCCAGTACTTC	-	TRBV7-9	TRBJ2-5	-
CASSYDRGYTEAFF	TGCGCCAGCAGTTACGACAGGGGGTACACTGAAGCTTTCTTT	few	TRBV5-1	TRBJ1-1	TRBD1
CASSYYQAIGNTIYF	TGTGCCAGCAGTTACTACCAGGCCATCGGAAACACCATATATTTT	-	TRBV6-2/TRBV6-3	TRBJ1-3	-
CASSLGVLGYEQYF	TGCGCCAGCAGCTTGGGGGTCCTGGGTTACGAGCAGTACTTC	many	TRBV5-1	TRBJ2-7	-
CASSSGRGDTQYF	TGTGCTAGCAGTTCCGGACGAGGAGATACGCAGTATTTT	once	TRBV7-7	TRBJ2-3	-
CASSLVAGTGELFF	TGTGCCAGCAGTTTAGTAGCTGGGACCGGGGAGCTGTTTTTT	-	TRBV12-3/TRBV12-4	TRBJ2-2	-
CSALVGIQYF	TGCAGTGCCCTGGTGGGCATTCAGTACTTC	-	TRBV20-1	TRBJ2-4	-
CAGSYGAELFF	TGTGCCGGCAGTTACGGGGCGGAGCTGTTTTTT	-	TRBV6-2/TRBV6-3	TRBJ2-2	-
CASSPDRKQETQYF	TGTGCCAGCAGTCCCGACAGGAAGCAAGAGACCCAGTACTTC	few	TRBV12-3/TRBV12-4	TRBJ2-5	-
CSAIETSGFRETQYF	TGCAGTGCTATCGAAACTAGCGGGTTTAGGGAGACCCAGTACTTC	few	TRBV20-1	TRBJ2-5	TRBD2
CSVEHKGKETQYF	TGCAGCGTTGAACACAAGGGGAAAGAGACCCAGTACTTC	-	TRBV29-1	TRBJ2-5	-
CASSVEEFSYNEQFF	TGTGCCAGCAGCGTAGAGGAGTTCTCCTACAATGAGCAGTTCTTC	few	TRBV9	TRBJ2-1	-
CASDIARGYTF	TGTGCCAGCGACATAGCGCGTGGCTACACCTTC	few	TRBV13	TRBJ1-2	-
CASSLVRNPYEQYF	TGTGCCAGCAGCTTAGTCAGAAACCCCTACGAGCAGTACTTC	-	TRBV7-9	TRBJ2-7	-
CASSPVASGYNEQFF	TGTGCCAGCAGCCCTGTAGCATCGGGGTACAATGAGCAGTTCTTC	-	TRBV25-1	TRBJ2-1	-
CSASLLEGNTGELFF	TGCAGTGCTAGTTTATTGGAGGGGAACACCGGGGAGCTGTTTTTT	many	TRBV20-1	TRBJ2-2	-
CASSSGQPYEQYF	TGTGCCAGCAGCTCGGGACAGCCCTACGAGCAGTACTTC	few	TRBV7-9	TRBJ2-7	TRBD1
CASSDIRPAGEETQYF	TGCGCCAGCAGTGATATCAGGCCAGCCGGCGAAGAGACCCAGTACTTC	few	TRBV10-2	TRBJ2-5	-
CASSYSLGEQFF	TGTGCCAGCAGTTACTCGTTAGGGGAGCAGTTCTTC	-	TRBV6-6	TRBJ2-1	-
CASSQGQNYGYTF	TGCGCCAGCAGCCAGGGACAAAACTATGGCTACACCTTC	-	TRBV5-1	TRBJ1-2	-
CASSFGDTPGEQYF	TGTGCCAGCAGCTTCGGAGATACGCCGGGCGAGCAGTACTTC	-	TRBV11-2	TRBJ2-7	-
CASSVDQGTGTEAFF	TGTGCCAGCAGCGTTGACCAGGGTACTGGCACTGAAGCTTTCTTT	few	TRBV9	TRBJ1-1	-
CASSLIAYYGYTF	TGTGCCAGCAGCTTAATCGCCTACTATGGCTACACCTTC	few	TRBV7-9	TRBJ1-2	-
CSVPRPGQGYTGELFF	TGCAGCGTCCCAAGGCCAGGACAGGGTTACACCGGGGAGCTGTTTTTT	few	TRBV29-1	TRBJ2-2	TRBD1
CSVEDRESPGELFF	TGCAGCGTTGAGGACAGGGAATCCCCCGGGGAGCTGTTTTTT	many	TRBV29-1	TRBJ2-2	TRBD1